These T cell receptor beta chains were read from a single sample in a study of T cells after yellow fever vaccination. Each CDR3 protein is one row after TCRdb ran MiXCR on the 5' RACE reads. The data hold tens of thousands of distinct CDR3 sequences, with 6.5% to 9% observed a single time. Sequenced here: CD8+ T cells sorted from PBMCs, sampled 15 days after the yellow fever booster vaccination. The receptors originated from a man in his thirties or forties who received the YFV17D yellow fever vaccine. Both conserved end residues are part of each CDR3. The D gene is left open where the match is weak. Clone size is given as how often the clone was seen (once, few, many) or a class if it is expanded.

J gene	D gene	clone size	V gene	CDR3 DNA	CDR3 protein
TRBJ2-2	TRBD2	many	TRBV3-1	TGTGCCAGCAGCCCCGGAGCGGGAGAATTCACCGGGGAGCTGTTTTTT	CASSPGAGEFTGELFF
TRBJ1-1	NA	many	TRBV25-1	TGTGCCAGCAGTACGCCCAAAGGGGCTTTCTTT	CASSTPKGAFF
TRBJ2-3	NA	many	TRBV5-1	TGCGCCAGCAGCTTGCTACAAGCAGATACGCAGTATTTT	CASSLLQADTQYF
TRBJ2-1	NA	medium-sized	TRBV4-3	TGCGCCAGCAGCCAAGATATGAGAGACAGTTTCTACAATGAGCAGTTCTTC	CASSQDMRDSFYNEQFF
TRBJ2-7	NA	many	TRBV28	TGTGCCAGCAGTTTGCAGGACCCCTACGAGCAGTACTTC	CASSLQDPYEQYF
TRBJ2-1	NA	many	TRBV28	TGTGCCAGCAGTTTCGATGAGGCGGATAGCTCCTACAATGAGCAGTTCTTC	CASSFDEADSSYNEQFF
TRBJ2-1	TRBD2	many	TRBV7-9	TGTGCCAGCAGCTTAGTACTAGCGAGCGGTGAGCAGTTCTTC	CASSLVLASGEQFF
TRBJ2-7	TRBD1	many	TRBV15	TGTGCCACCAGCAGAATGGACAGGGGGAATTACGAGCAGTACTTC	CATSRMDRGNYEQYF
TRBJ2-3	TRBD2	many	TRBV7-9	TGTGCCAGCAGCTTCACCGCGGGGGTGAGCACAGATACGCAGTATTTT	CASSFTAGVSTDTQYF
TRBJ2-1	TRBD2	many	TRBV27	TGTGCCAGCAGTCCCCGACTAGCGGAGAACAATGAGCAGTTCTTC	CASSPRLAENNEQFF
TRBJ2-1	NA	many	TRBV5-1	TGCGCCAGCAGCCCGGAAGGATACAATGAGCAGTTCTTC	CASSPEGYNEQFF
TRBJ2-6	TRBD1	many	TRBV27	TGTGCCAGCAGTTTAAATATGGCAGGGGGCTTGGGGGCCAACGTCCTGACTTTC	CASSLNMAGGLGANVLTF
TRBJ2-7	TRBD2	many	TRBV7-9	TGTGCCAGCAGCAGTTCGCCGGGACTAGTCCCCTACGAGCAGTACTTC	CASSSSPGLVPYEQYF
TRBJ1-1	NA	many	TRBV4-3	TGCGCCAGCAGCCAAGATCGGCGGAACACTGAAGCTTTCTTT	CASSQDRRNTEAFF